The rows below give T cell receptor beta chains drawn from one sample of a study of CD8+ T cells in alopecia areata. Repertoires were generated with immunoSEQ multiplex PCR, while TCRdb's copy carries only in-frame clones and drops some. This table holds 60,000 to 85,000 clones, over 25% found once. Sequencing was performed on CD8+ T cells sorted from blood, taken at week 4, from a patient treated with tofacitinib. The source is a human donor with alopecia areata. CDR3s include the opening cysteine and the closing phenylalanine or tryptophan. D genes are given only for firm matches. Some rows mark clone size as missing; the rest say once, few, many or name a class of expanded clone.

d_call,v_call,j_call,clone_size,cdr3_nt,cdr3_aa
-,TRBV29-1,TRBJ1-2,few,TGCAGCGTTACGTCGACAGGATATGGCTACACCTTC,CSVTSTGYGYTF
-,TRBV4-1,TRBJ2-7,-,TGCGCCAGCAGCCAAGATCGGCAGGGGAGCGAGCAGTACTTC,CASSQDRQGSEQYF
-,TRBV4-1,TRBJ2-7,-,TGCGCCAGCAGCCAAGAAACAGGCCCTGGGCAAACCTACGAGCAGTACTTC,CASSQETGPGQTYEQYF
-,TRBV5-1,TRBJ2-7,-,TGCGCCAGCAGCTTGCTACCCTCCTACGAGCAGTACTTC,CASSLLPSYEQYF
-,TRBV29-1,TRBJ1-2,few,TGCAGCGTTGATCCGGGGGGCAGCTATGGCTACACCTTC,CSVDPGGSYGYTF
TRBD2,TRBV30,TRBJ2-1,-,TGTGCCTGGGAAGCGGGATCCTACAATGAGCAGTTCTTC,CAWEAGSYNEQFF
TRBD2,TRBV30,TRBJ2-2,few,TGTGCCTGGAGGAGCGGGAGAAACACCGGGGAGCTGTTTTTT,CAWRSGRNTGELFF
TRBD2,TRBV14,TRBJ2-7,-,TGTGCCAGCAGCCAAGGACTAGCGGGAGGTCCAGGCTACGAGCAGTACTTC,CASSQGLAGGPGYEQYF
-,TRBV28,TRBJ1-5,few,TGTGCCAGCAGTTTATCGGCAGGTTCTTATCAGCCCCAGCATTTT,CASSLSAGSYQPQHF
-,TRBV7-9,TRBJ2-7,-,TGTGCCAGCAGCCCACCGGACGGCTCCTACGAGCAGTACTTC,CASSPPDGSYEQYF
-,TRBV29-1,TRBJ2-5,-,TGCAGCGTCCCTCAGCGGACCCAGGGAGAGACCCAGTACTTC,CSVPQRTQGETQYF
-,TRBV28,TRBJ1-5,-,TGTGCCAGCAGTTTGGAAAGGTTTAGCAATCAGCCCCAGCATTTT,CASSLERFSNQPQHF
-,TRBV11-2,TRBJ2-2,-,TGTGCCAGCAGCTTGAGGACAACCGGGGAGCTGTTTTTT,CASSLRTTGELFF
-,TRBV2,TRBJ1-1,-,TGTGCCAGCAGTCGAAGGAAGTCCACTGAAGCTTTCTTT,CASSRRKSTEAFF
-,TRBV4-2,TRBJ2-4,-,TGTGCCAGCAGCCAGAGGCTAGCGAACAAAAACATTCAGTACTTC,CASSQRLANKNIQYF
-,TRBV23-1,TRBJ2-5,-,TGCGCCAGCAGTCAATCTGGAGGGGGCAGCGAGACCCAGTACTTC,CASSQSGGGSETQYF
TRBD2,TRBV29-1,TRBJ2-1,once,TGCAGCGGGGGACTAGCCAACGCCCCCCCCTACAATGAGCAGTTCTTC,CSGGLANAPPYNEQFF
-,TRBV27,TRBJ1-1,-,TGTGCCAGCAGTTTAGGGTTCAAAACTGAAGCTTTCTTT,CASSLGFKTEAFF
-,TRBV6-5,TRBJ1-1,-,TGTGCCAGCAGTTACAGGGGGGAGAACACTGAAGCTTTCTTT,CASSYRGENTEAFF
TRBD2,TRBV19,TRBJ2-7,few,TGTGCCAGTAGTACGGGACTAGCGCTATACGAGCAGTACTTC,CASSTGLALYEQYF
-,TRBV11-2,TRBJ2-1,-,TGTGCCAGCAGCTGGGCGGCCGGGATGGATGAGCAGTTCTTC,CASSWAAGMDEQFF
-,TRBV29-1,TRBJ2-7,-,TGCAGCGTTGAAGAAGGACAGCCCTACGAGCAGTACTTC,CSVEEGQPYEQYF
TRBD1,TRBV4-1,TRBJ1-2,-,TGCGCCAGCAGCCCACAGGGGGGGCGGTATGGCTACACCTTC,CASSPQGGRYGYTF
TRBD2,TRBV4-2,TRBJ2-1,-,TGTGCCAGCAGCTACCGGGGACTAGCGGACAATGAGCAGTTCTTC,CASSYRGLADNEQFF
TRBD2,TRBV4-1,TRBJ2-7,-,TGCGCCAGCAGCCAAGACCAGCGGGAGGGCTCCTACGAGCAGTACTTC,CASSQDQREGSYEQYF
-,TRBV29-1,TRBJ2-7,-,TGCAGCGTTGAGGTAGACAGCTCCTACGAGCAGTACTTC,CSVEVDSSYEQYF
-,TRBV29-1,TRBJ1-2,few,TGCAGCGTTGAGAACAGTTACTATGGCTACACCTTC,CSVENSYYGYTF
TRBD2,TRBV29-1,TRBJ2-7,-,TGCAGCGTCCTGACTAGCAGATCCTACGAGCAGTACTTC,CSVLTSRSYEQYF
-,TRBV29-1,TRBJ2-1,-,TGCAGCGTTGAAGATGGGGAAGGACAGAGCTCCTACAATGAGCAGTTCTTC,CSVEDGEGQSSYNEQFF
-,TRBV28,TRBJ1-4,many,TGTGCCAGCACCCCGTCCTTCGGGGAAAAACTGTTTTTT,CASTPSFGEKLFF
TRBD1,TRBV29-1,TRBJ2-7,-,TGCAGCGTTGAATCTGCGACAGGGGCCTCCTACGAGCAGTACTTC,CSVESATGASYEQYF
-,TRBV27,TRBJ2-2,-,TGTGCCAGCAAACAGGGTATCACCGGGGAGCTGTTTTTT,CASKQGITGELFF
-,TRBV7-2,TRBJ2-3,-,TGTGCCAGCAGCCCGGGGCAGCGGACAGATACGCAGTATTTT,CASSPGQRTDTQYF
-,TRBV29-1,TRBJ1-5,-,TGCAGCGTTGTTGAGGGGGACCGCAATCAGCCCCAGCATTTT,CSVVEGDRNQPQHF
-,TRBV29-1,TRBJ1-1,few,TGCAGCGCATTACAGCGAACAGGGACTGAAGCTTTCTTT,CSALQRTGTEAFF
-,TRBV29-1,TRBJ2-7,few,TGCAGCGTGACACATTCCTACGAGCAGTACTTC,CSVTHSYEQYF
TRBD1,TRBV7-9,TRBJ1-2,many,TGTGCCAGCAGTCATAGCGACCAGGGGGCGCTTGACTATGGCTACACCTTC,CASSHSDQGALDYGYTF
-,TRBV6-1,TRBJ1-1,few,TGTGCCAGCAGCCCAGGGGTGATGAACACTGAAGCTTTCTTT,CASSPGVMNTEAFF
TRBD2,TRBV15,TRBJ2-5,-,TGTGCCACCATTTCGAACCACGGGAGGGCCGGGGAGACCCAGTACTTC,CATISNHGRAGETQYF
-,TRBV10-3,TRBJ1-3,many,TGTGCCATCAGTGGGGATTTTTTGGGGTCTGGAAACACCATATATTTT,CAISGDFLGSGNTIYF
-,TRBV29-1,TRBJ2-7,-,TGCAGCGTTGTCGTCGACGAGCAGTACTTC,CSVVVDEQYF
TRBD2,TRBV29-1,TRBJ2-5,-,TGCAGCGTTGAAGGGCTAGCGGAAACCCCTCAAGAGACCCAGTACTTC,CSVEGLAETPQETQYF
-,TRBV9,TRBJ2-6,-,TGTGCCAGCAGCGTAGGGGCGGGGGCTATCTCTGGGGCCAACGTCCTGACTTTC,CASSVGAGAISGANVLTF
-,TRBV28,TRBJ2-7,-,TGTGCCAGCAGTCGTCGAAACCATTACTACGAGCAGTACTTC,CASSRRNHYYEQYF
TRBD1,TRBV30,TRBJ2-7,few,TGTGCCTGGAGTCCGGGACAGAGCTACGAGCAGTACTTC,CAWSPGQSYEQYF
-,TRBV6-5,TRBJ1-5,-,TGTGCCAGCGCGGGGGCGAGCAATCAGCCCCAGCATTTT,CASAGASNQPQHF
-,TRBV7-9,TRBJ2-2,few,TGTGCCAGCAGCTCACATATCGCCGGGATCCGGGAGCTGTTTTTT,CASSSHIAGIRELFF
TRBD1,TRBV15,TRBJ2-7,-,TGTGCCACCAGAAGGGACAGCTCCTACGAGCAGTACTTC,CATRRDSSYEQYF
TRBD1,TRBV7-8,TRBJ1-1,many,TGTGCCAGCAGCTCACAGGGGGCACAGAACACTGAAGCTTTCTTT,CASSSQGAQNTEAFF
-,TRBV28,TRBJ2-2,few,TGTGCCAGCAGTTACGGAATTTCGACCGGGGAGCTGTTTTTT,CASSYGISTGELFF
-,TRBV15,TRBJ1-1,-,TGTGCCACCAGCAGAGGAAGAGGATCCACTGAAGCTTTCTTT,CATSRGRGSTEAFF